This T cell receptor (beta chain) appears in the sequencing data of a study of OX40 agonist ivuxolimab in advanced cancers. On the study more broadly: Dosing consisted of intravenous ivuxolimab at 0.01 to 10 mg/kg every 2 weeks. Patients enrolled in dose escalation were diagnosed with hepatocellular carcinoma, melanoma, renal cell or head and neck cancer.

Generated by immunoSEQ multiplex PCR, the TCRdb table keeps only in-frame clones and is missing some. The sample gives over 8,500 clones, about four fifths of which show up once; approximately 40% is in the top ten. This clone has a single count. With baseline, cycle 4 day 1, and cycle 7 day 1 as timepoints, blood was sampled. CDR1 is SQVTM, CDR2 ANQGSEA, per germline. The CDR3 loop spans 13 amino acids. Deletions cut 0 bases from V and 10 bases from J, with 10 bases between. Source: CD4+ or CD8+ T cells sorted from blood, taken in a trial of the OX40 agonist ivuxolimab. This chain connects TRBV29-1 to TRBJ1-6; D is possibly TRBD1 (5 bases). The TCR sequence derives from an adult with an advanced solid tumor such as melanoma, head and neck, liver or kidney cancer. This CDR3 reads CSVEDRGRSPLHF. The CDR3 DNA sequence: TGCAGCGTTGAAGATAGGGGTAGGTCACCCCTCCACTTT.